The sequence of this T cell receptor (beta chain) was determined in a study of T cell responses to AZD1222 COVID-19 vaccine. Study-wide findings and caveats: Along spike, vaccine-associated CD4 TCRs were found throughout, with dominance at 160-218 and 743-854. The donors showed a predominance of white British ancestry and of females, with possible underestimation of clonal diversity.

Notes on this clone: Its antigen is not known.

The CDR3 runs 12 residues. From germline, CDR1 is MNHEY and CDR2 SVGAGI. V was pared by 6 bases and J by 6 bases, with 11 bases between. Sequenced by immunoSEQ multiplex PCR; TCRdb stores in-frame clones only, minus some. The top ten hold 5.4% of the sample, which has 130,000 or so clones, about 89% seen once. Material: peripheral blood, obtained on day 0 of AZD1222 vaccination. This chain joins TRBV6-5 and TRBJ1-1, with no clear D. This TCR was recovered from an adult in good health. This CDR3 reads CASSPGSAEAFF. CDR3 coding DNA: TGTGCCAGCAGCCCCGGGTCCGCTGAAGCTTTCTTT.